The 27 T cell receptor beta chains reported below all come from one sample, sequenced in a study of blood T cell repertoires in COVID-19. TCRdb keeps only in-frame clones here, not all; method: immunoSEQ multiplex PCR. The sample carries approximately 400,000 clones, 83% recorded once. Specimen: PBMCs or T cells enriched from blood (not recorded which). All receptors derive from a woman aged 45-59 years who had recovered from COVID-19.

The V and J genes are TRBV5-1 and TRBJ1-1; 10 positions agree with TRBD1. CDR3 length: 14 amino acids. The germline V gene has CDR1 SGHRS and CDR2 YFSETQ. The junction had 2 bases not matched to a gene; V was cut back by 2 bases and J by 4 bases. CDR3 nucleotide sequence: TGCGCCAGCAGCTTACGGGACAGGGGCACTGAAGCTTTCTTT. The encoded protein is CASSLRDRGTEAFF.

The rearrangement joins TRBV19 to TRBJ1-1, with D perhaps TRBD1 (5 bases). Trimming stripped 1 base from V and 4 bases from J, with 16 bases between. The CDR3 has 16 residues. CDR1 and CDR2 from the germline V gene are LNHDA and SQIVND (reference sequence). The CDR3 DNA follows: TGTGCCAGTAGTATAGGTTCGGTAGGGGCCAGCACTGAAGCTTTCTTT. Its protein is CASSIGSVGASTEAFF.

The chain joins TRBV5-4 to TRBJ2-3, with TRBD1 matching over 7 bases. In germline, CDR1 is SGHNT, CDR2 YYREEE (reference sequence). The CDR3 covers 16 residues. J gave up 0 bases and V 9 bases, and 13 bases lay outside the gene matches. The CDR3 loop is CATQPGQLTSTDTQYF. The DNA for the CDR3 is TGTGCCACACAACCGGGACAGCTAACTAGCACAGATACGCAGTATTTT. The full variable domain, completed using reference TRBV5-4 and TRBJ2-3, is ETGVTQSPTHLIKTRGQQVTLRCSSQSGHNTVSWYQQALGQGPQFIFQYYREEENGRGNFPPRFSGLQFPNYSSELNVNALELDDSALYLCATQPGQLTSTDTQYFGPGTRLTVL.

The CDR3 protein is CASSETTSGGRWYEQYF. The DNA of the CDR3 is TGTGCCAGCAGTGAAACAACCTCCGGGGGGAGGTGGTACGAGCAGTACTTC. The chain joins TRBV2 to TRBJ2-7, with 7 bases matching TRBD2. Germline values: CDR1 SNHLY, CDR2 FYNNEI. The CDR3 is made up of 17 amino acids. The V gene end was trimmed by 2 bases and the J gene end by 4 bases; junction bases not matched to a gene: 14.

The chain has TRBV5-1 and TRBJ1-5; 7 bases fit TRBD1. Germline-derived CDR1 and CDR2 are SGHRS and YFSETQ. V lost 8 bases and J lost 7; bases outside the gene matches: 12. The CDR3 length is 14 residues. The CDR3 reads CASRTGLEGQPQHF. The CDR3 DNA follows: TGCGCCAGTAGGACAGGCCTAGAGGGGCAGCCCCAGCATTTT.

This clone was picked up a small number of times. J is TRBJ2-5 and V is TRBV19; TRBD1 agrees at 8 bases. Germline CDR1 LNHDA, CDR2 SQIVND (reference sequence). V lost 3 bases, J lost 5 bases, and 8 bases stayed unmatched. This CDR3 is built from 15 residues. The CDR3: CASSIGQGAVETQYF. DNA for the CDR3: TGTGCCAGTAGTATTGGGCAGGGGGCAGTGGAGACCCAGTACTTC.

The CDR3 sequence: CAWISPGQGYYGYTF. CDR3 coding DNA: TGTGCCTGGATTTCACCGGGACAGGGCTACTATGGCTACACCTTC. The chain joins TRBV30 to TRBJ1-2, with 9 bases lining up with TRBD1. The germline CDR1 and CDR2 sequences are GTSNPN and SVGIG (reference sequence). V was pared by 4 bases and J by 3 bases, with 9 bases of the junction left unmatched. The CDR3 is 15 residues long. Full variable domain (remainder filled in from reference TRBV30 and TRBJ1-2): SQTIHQWPATLVQPVGSPLSLECTVEGTSNPNLYWYRQAAGRGLQLLFYSVGIGQISSEVPQNLSASRPQDRQFILSSKKLLLSDSGFYLCAWISPGQGYYGYTFGSGTRLTVV.

V usage is TRBV30 and J usage is TRBJ1-1; D is undetermined. This CDR3 is 14 amino acids long. The germline V gene has CDR1 GTSNPN and CDR2 SVGIG (reference sequence). The germline V and J ends were trimmed by 0 bases and 2 bases, with 10 bases remaining between them. Written as DNA, the CDR3 is TGTGCCTGGAGTGTGGGCGATACTAACACTGAAGCTTTCTTT. Encoded protein: CAWSVGDTNTEAFF. Based on the CDR3 plus reference TRBV30 and TRBJ1-1, the full variable domain is SQTIHQWPATLVQPVGSPLSLECTVEGTSNPNLYWYRQAAGRGLQLLFYSVGIGQISSEVPQNLSASRPQDRQFILSSKKLLLSDSGFYLCAWSVGDTNTEAFFGQGTRLTVV.

This clone occurred once. CDR3 protein: CASSPPRAGNTEAFF. The CDR3 bases are TGCGCCAGCAGCCCACCCCGAGCAGGGAACACTGAAGCTTTCTTT. The genes are TRBV5-1 and TRBJ1-1, with D uncertain. This CDR3 region has 15 residues. Per the germline V gene, CDR1 is SGHRS and CDR2 is YFSETQ. V lost 4 bases, J lost 1 base, and 14 bases lay in between.

The table lists this clone with a count of one. The V call is TRBV4-3, the J call TRBJ2-7; 12 bases agree with TRBD2. J gave up 3 bases and V 4 bases, and 7 bases lay outside the gene matches. The CDR3 length is 16 residues. CDR1 is LGHNA and CDR2 is YSLEER in the germline V gene. The CDR3 is CASSREVGLAGYEQYF. DNA of the CDR3: TGCGCCAGCAGCCGAGAGGTGGGACTAGCGGGCTACGAGCAGTACTTC.

V is TRBV7-3 and J is TRBJ2-3, with 7 bases aligning to TRBD2. Germline-derived CDR1 and CDR2 are SGHTA and FQGTGA. This CDR3 is built from 15 residues. V dropped 3 bases and J dropped 0; count of bases not matched to a gene: 3. The CDR3 bases are TGTGCCAGCAGCTTGAGCGGGAAGAGCACAGATACGCAGTATTTT. Protein product: CASSLSGKSTDTQYF.

The J gene is TRBJ2-3, the V gene TRBV28, with TRBD2 matching 12 bases. The CDR3 is 14 residues long. After removal of 6 bases from V and 6 bases from J, the junction contained 4 bases not matched to a gene. Germline V gives CDR1 MDHEN, CDR2 SYDVKM. The CDR3 coding sequence is TGTGCCAGCAGACCTAGCGGGAGGGCGGATACGCAGTATTTT. Translating gives CASRPSGRADTQYF.

This chain joins TRBV2 and TRBJ1-4, with 7 bases matching TRBD1. CDR1 is SNHLY and CDR2 is FYNNEI in the germline V gene. This CDR3 region has 16 residues. V shed 5 bases, J shed 6 bases, and the junction held 12 bases outside the gene matches. In DNA form, the CDR3 reads TGTGCCAGCAGTCTACCGCCAGGGGGTGGGGATGAAAAACTGTTTTTT. It is translated as CASSLPPGGGDEKLFF.

J is TRBJ2-3 and V is TRBV20-1; TRBD2 aligns across 8 bases. The CDR3 totals 11 residues. Germline CDR1 is DFQATT and CDR2 is SNEGSKA (reference sequence). The CDR3 protein is CSGLATDTQYF. The DNA of the CDR3 is TGCAGCGGACTAGCTACAGATACGCAGTATTTT.

The chain links TRBV30 to TRBJ1-2; 8 nucleotides match TRBD1. The CDR3 extends over 13 amino acids. The V gene's germline CDR1 is GTSNPN and CDR2 SVGIG (reference sequence). V shed 4 bases, J shed 7 bases, and the junction held 8 bases outside the gene matches. CDR3: CAWKPGTGGGYTF. CDR3 DNA sequence: TGTGCCTGGAAGCCCGGGACAGGTGGTGGCTACACCTTC. The full variable domain, its missing parts supplied by reference TRBV30 and TRBJ1-2, is SQTIHQWPATLVQPVGSPLSLECTVEGTSNPNLYWYRQAAGRGLQLLFYSVGIGQISSEVPQNLSASRPQDRQFILSSKKLLLSDSGFYLCAWKPGTGGGYTFGSGTRLTVV.

The chain links TRBV29-1 to TRBJ1-3, with 7 bases identical to TRBD1. Germline V gives CDR1 SQVTM, CDR2 ANQGSEA. This CDR3 contains 14 residues. J gave up 0 bases and V 7 bases, and 6 bases lay outside the gene matches. The CDR3 region has the DNA TGCAGCGCCCAGGGGGGTAACTCTGGAAACACCATATATTTT. It encodes CSAQGGNSGNTIYF. The whole variable domain, filled in from reference TRBV29-1 and TRBJ1-3, reads SAVISQKPSRDICQRGTSLTIQCQVDSQVTMMFWYRQQPGQSLTLIATANQGSEATYESGFVIDKFPISRPNLTFSTLTVSNMSPEDSSIYLCSAQGGNSGNTIYFGEGSWLTVV.

The J gene is TRBJ2-1, the V gene TRBV6-2 or TRBV6-3; D unresolved. This CDR3 spans 15 amino acids. Trimming cost V 0 bases and J 0 bases, with 6 bases left between them. Germline V gene sequence: CDR1 MNHEY, CDR2 SVGEGT. Here the CDR3 DNA reads TGTGCCAGCAGTTACTCTGGCAACTCCTACAATGAGCAGTTCTTC. Translation: CASSYSGNSYNEQFF.

This chain links TRBV18 with TRBJ2-3; perhaps TRBD1 as D (6 bases). Germline V lookup: CDR1 KGHSH, CDR2 LQKENI. The ends were cut back, 4 bases at V and 3 bases at J, with 8 bases in the middle. The CDR3 loop spans 13 amino acids. The CDR3, as DNA: TGTGCCAGCTCACGCGGACAGACAGATACGCAGTATTTT. Translation gives CASSRGQTDTQYF.

The chain is built from TRBV3-1 (or the pseudogene TRBV3-2) and TRBJ1-1; 7 bases align to TRBD1. V was clipped by 0 bases and J by 11 bases; unmatched bases: 6. The germline CDR1 and CDR2 sequences are LGHDT and YNNKEL (reference sequence). The length of the CDR3 is 13 residues. In nucleotides, the CDR3 is TGTGCCAGCAGCCAAGACCAGGGGGTTGGGGCTTTCTTT. Translation gives CASSQDQGVGAFF.

This sequence joins TRBV19 and TRBJ1-5, with D uncertain. V lost 0 bases to trimming and J lost 5 bases, with 20 bases between them. Germline loops: CDR1 LNHDA, CDR2 SQIVND (reference sequence). The CDR3 is 18 residues long. CDR3 sequence reads: CASSIDGNQFQRYQPQHF. For the CDR3, the DNA is TGTGCCAGTAGTATAGACGGGAACCAGTTTCAGCGGTATCAGCCCCAGCATTTT.

The chain employs TRBV9 and TRBJ1-2; 10 bases are a match to TRBD1. V lost 6 bases and J lost 5; bases outside the gene matches: 10. Germline values: CDR1 SGDLS, CDR2 YYNGEE. The CDR3 consists of 15 residues. The CDR3 nucleotides read TGTGCCAGCAACACGCTCGGGACAGGGGATTATGGCTACACCTTC. Protein sequence: CASNTLGTGDYGYTF.

V is TRBV6-5 and J is TRBJ2-1, with 10 bases aligning to TRBD2. After removal of 5 bases from V and 4 bases from J, the junction contained 5 bases not matched to a gene. The CDR3 covers 15 residues. Germline CDR1 and CDR2: MNHEY and SVGAGI. The CDR3 reads CASSRGLADYNEQFF. CDR3 in DNA: TGTGCCAGCAGTCGTGGACTAGCGGATTACAATGAGCAGTTCTTC.

The chain recombines TRBV5-4 with TRBJ1-5; D remains unclear. Trimming stripped 4 bases from V and 4 bases from J, with 15 bases between. The CDR3 loop spans 15 amino acids. CDR1 SGHNT and CDR2 YYREEE come from the germline V gene (reference sequence). CDR3 sequence: CASSRPQRENQPQHF. The CDR3 DNA follows: TGTGCCAGCAGCCGACCCCAGCGGGAAAATCAGCCCCAGCATTTT.

This clone was seen a few times. The V gene is TRBV19, the J gene TRBJ2-3; weak D call: TRBD2 (7 bases). The V gene lost 10 bases and the J gene lost 3 bases, with 23 bases spanning the gap. The length of the CDR3 is 16 residues. Looked up from germline, CDR1 is LNHDA and CDR2 is SQIVND (reference sequence). CDR3 in amino acids: CATRGGTWSRTDTQYF. The CDR3 bases are TGTGCCACTAGGGGGGGGACGTGGAGTAGGACAGATACGCAGTATTTT.

The V gene is TRBV4-2, the J gene TRBJ2-7; the match to TRBD2 covers 14 bases. After removal of 1 base from V and 5 bases from J, the junction contained 7 bases not matched to a gene. Germline V CDR1 and CDR2: LGHNA, YNFKEQ. The CDR3 is made up of 17 amino acids. CDR3 region: CASSQGLAGGGRNEQYF. The CDR3 coding sequence is TGTGCCAGCAGCCAAGGACTAGCGGGAGGGGGAAGGAACGAGCAGTACTTC.

This rearrangement joins TRBV9 to TRBJ1-3; no clear D gene. The CDR3 is 15 residues long. The germline V gene encodes CDR1 SGDLS and CDR2 YYNGEE. With 3 bases removed from V and 8 bases from J, the gap between germline ends came to 18 bases. The DNA for the CDR3 is TGTGCCAGCAGCGCAAGTCTAGCTGCCTGGGACACCATATATTTT. Its translation is CASSASLAAWDTIYF.

This clone has a single count. This chain uses TRBV3-1 (or the pseudogene TRBV3-2) with TRBJ2-1; the D gene is possibly TRBD1 (5 bases). Trimming cost V 4 bases and J 0 bases, with 16 bases left between them. The CDR3 has 17 residues. Germline V gene lookup returns CDR1 LGHDT and CDR2 YNNKEL (reference sequence). The CDR3 here is CASSLRQQLTSYNEQFF. The DNA of the CDR3 is TGTGCCAGCAGCCTAAGACAGCAGCTAACCTCCTACAATGAGCAGTTCTTC.